The sequence of this TCR beta chain was determined in a study of post-analysis software for immune sequencing data. Overall study findings and caveats: About 5 TRBV segments occurring more often in patients than controls included TRBV5-6, TRBV5-1 and TRBV20-1. There was significantly lower normalized Chao1 diversity in multiple sclerosis patients than in controls. F measure showed strong co-clustering of same-batch samples.

Unique molecular identifiers were carried by the TCR beta cDNA libraries. TCRdb called the PCR reads again in MiXCR, with one record for every CDR3 protein. The table records roughly 600,000 distinct CDR3 sequences, around 47% of them present only once. In the case of this clonotype: The antigen is undetermined.

The CDR3 spans 18 residues. CDR1 and CDR2 (germline): SGHNT, YENEEA. V was trimmed by 1 base and J by 8 bases, leaving 24 bases between them. The receptor was isolated from a girl aged 10 to 17 with multiple sclerosis. Sequenced: blood. The rearrangement joins TRBV11-3 to TRBJ2-1; D unclear. The CDR3 bases are TGTGCCAGCAGCTTAGCAATGTCGAAAGAGGTTTTTAATGATGAGCAGTTCTTC. This sequence encodes CASSLAMSKEVFNDEQFF.